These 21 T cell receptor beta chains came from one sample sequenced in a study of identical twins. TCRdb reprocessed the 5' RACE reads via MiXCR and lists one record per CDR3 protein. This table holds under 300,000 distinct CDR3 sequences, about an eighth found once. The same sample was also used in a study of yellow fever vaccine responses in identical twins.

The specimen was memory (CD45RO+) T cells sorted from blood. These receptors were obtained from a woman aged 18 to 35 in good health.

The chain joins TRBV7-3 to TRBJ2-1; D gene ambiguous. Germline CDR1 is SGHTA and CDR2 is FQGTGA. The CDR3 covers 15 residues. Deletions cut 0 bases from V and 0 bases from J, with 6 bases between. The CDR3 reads CASSLTWSSYNEQFF. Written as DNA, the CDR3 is TGTGCCAGCAGCTTAACCTGGAGCTCCTACAATGAGCAGTTCTTC.

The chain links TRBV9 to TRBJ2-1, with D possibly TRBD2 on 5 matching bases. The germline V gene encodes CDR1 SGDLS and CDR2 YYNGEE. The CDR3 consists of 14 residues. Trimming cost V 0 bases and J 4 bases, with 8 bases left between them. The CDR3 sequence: CASSVVSGYNEQFF. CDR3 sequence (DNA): TGTGCCAGCAGCGTAGTAAGCGGTTACAATGAGCAGTTCTTC.

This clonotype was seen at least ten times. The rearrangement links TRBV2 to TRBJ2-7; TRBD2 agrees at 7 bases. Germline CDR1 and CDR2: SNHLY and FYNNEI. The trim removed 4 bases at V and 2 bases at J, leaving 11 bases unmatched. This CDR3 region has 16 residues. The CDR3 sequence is CASSAPRGGGAYEQYF. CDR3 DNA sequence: TGTGCCAGCAGTGCCCCTCGTGGGGGGGGAGCCTACGAGCAGTACTTC.

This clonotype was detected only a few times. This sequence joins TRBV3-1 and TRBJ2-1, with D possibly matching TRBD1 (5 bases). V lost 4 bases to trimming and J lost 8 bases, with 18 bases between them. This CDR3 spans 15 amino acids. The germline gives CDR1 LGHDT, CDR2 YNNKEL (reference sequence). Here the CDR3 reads CASSPPTVLMDEQFF. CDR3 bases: TGTGCCAGCAGCCCCCCGACAGTTTTAATGGATGAGCAGTTCTTC.

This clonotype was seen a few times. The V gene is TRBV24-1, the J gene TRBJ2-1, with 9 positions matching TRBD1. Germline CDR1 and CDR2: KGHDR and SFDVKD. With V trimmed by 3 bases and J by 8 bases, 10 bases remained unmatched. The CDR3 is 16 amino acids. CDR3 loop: CATSDTGTGTGDEQFF. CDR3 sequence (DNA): TGTGCCACCAGTGATACCGGGACAGGGACTGGGGATGAGCAGTTCTTC.

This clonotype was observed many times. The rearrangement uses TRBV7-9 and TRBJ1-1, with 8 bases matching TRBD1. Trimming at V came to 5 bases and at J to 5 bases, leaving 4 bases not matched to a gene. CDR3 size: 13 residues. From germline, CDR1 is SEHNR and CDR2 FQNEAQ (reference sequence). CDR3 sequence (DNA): TGTGCCAGCAGCAACACAGGGGGAACTGAAGCTTTCTTT. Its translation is CASSNTGGTEAFF.

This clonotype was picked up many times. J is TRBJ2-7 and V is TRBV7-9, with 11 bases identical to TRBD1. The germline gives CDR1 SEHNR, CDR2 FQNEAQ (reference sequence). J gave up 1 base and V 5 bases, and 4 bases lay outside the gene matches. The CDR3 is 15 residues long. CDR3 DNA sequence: TGTGCCAGCAGCCATGGACAGGGGGCATCCTACGAGCAGTACTTC. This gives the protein CASSHGQGASYEQYF.

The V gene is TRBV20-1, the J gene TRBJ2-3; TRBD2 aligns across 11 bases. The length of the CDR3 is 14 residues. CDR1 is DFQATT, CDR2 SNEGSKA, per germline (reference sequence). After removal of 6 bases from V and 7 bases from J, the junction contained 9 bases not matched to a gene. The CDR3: CSADPSGGRNTQYF. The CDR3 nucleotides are TGCAGTGCGGACCCTAGCGGGGGGAGGAATACGCAGTATTTT.

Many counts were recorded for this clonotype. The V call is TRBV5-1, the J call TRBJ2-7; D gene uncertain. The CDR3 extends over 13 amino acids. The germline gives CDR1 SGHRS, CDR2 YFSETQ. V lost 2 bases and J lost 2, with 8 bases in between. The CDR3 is CASSLGLTYEQYF. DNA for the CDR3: TGCGCCAGCAGCTTAGGGTTAACCTACGAGCAGTACTTC.

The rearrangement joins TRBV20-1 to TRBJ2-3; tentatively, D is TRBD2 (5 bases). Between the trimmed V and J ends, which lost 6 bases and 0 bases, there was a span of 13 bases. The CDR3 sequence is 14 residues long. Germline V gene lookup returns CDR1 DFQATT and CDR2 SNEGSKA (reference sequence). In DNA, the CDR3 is TGCAGTGCCAAGAGGGTAGGGAGCACAGATACGCAGTATTTT. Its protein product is CSAKRVGSTDTQYF.

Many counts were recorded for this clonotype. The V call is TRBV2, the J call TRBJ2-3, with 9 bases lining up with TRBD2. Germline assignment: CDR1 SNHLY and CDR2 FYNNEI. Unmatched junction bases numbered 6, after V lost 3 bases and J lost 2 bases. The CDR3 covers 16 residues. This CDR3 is CASSDGRGGNTDTQYF. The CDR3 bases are TGTGCCAGCAGTGACGGGCGGGGGGGCAACACAGATACGCAGTATTTT.

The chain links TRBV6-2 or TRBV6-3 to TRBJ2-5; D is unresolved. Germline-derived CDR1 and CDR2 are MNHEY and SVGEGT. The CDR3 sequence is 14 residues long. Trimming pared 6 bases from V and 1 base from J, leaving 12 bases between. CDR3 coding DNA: TGTGCCAGCAGCCGAGAGGCGAGCCAAGAGACCCAGTACTTC. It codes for CASSREASQETQYF.

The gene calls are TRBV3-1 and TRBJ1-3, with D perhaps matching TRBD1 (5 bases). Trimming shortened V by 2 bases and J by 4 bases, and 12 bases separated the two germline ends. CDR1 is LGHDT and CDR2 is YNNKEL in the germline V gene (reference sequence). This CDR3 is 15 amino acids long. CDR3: CASSQSSGRGNTIYF. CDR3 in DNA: TGTGCCAGCAGCCAATCCTCAGGGAGAGGAAACACCATATATTTT. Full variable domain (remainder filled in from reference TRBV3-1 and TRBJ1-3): DTAVSQTPKYLVTQMGNDKSIKCEQNLGHDTMYWYKQDSKKFLKIMFSYNNKELIINETVPNRFSPKSPDKAHLNLHINSLELGDSAVYFCASSQSSGRGNTIYFGEGSWLTVV.

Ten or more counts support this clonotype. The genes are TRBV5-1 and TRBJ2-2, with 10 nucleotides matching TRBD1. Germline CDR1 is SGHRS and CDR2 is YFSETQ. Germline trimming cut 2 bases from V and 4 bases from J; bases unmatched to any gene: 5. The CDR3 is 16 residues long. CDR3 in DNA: TGCGCCAGCAGCTTCGGGGACAGGGGAGGCACCGGGGAGCTGTTTTTT. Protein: CASSFGDRGGTGELFF.

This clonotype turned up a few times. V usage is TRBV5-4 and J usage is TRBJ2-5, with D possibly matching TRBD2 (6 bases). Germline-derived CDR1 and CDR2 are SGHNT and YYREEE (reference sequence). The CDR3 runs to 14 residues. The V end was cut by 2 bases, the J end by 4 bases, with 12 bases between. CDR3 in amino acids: CASSLPAGSETQYF. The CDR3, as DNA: TGTGCCAGCAGCTTACCCGCGGGGTCAGAGACCCAGTACTTC.

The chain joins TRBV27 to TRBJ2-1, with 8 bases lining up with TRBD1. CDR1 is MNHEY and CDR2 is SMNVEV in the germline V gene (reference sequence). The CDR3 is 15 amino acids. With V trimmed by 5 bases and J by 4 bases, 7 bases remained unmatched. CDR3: CASSRQGARYNEQFF. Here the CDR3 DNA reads TGTGCCAGCAGTCGGCAGGGGGCGCGTTACAATGAGCAGTTCTTC.

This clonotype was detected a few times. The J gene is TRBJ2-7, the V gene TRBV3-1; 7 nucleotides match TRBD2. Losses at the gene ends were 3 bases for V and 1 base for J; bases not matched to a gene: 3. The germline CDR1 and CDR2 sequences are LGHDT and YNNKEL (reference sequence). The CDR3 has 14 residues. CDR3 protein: CASSQTSISYEQYF. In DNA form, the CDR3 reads TGTGCCAGCAGCCAGACTAGCATATCCTACGAGCAGTACTTC.

CDR3 sequence reads: CASSQDLAAPRVGEQFF. DNA for the CDR3: TGTGCCAGCAGCCAAGACCTAGCGGCCCCCAGGGTAGGTGAGCAGTTCTTC. The genes are TRBV3-1 and TRBJ2-1, with 7 bases lining up with TRBD2. This CDR3 is built from 17 residues. The V segment lost 0 bases and the J segment 9 bases; nucleotides outside the gene matches: 14. Germline CDR1 and CDR2: LGHDT and YNNKEL (reference sequence).

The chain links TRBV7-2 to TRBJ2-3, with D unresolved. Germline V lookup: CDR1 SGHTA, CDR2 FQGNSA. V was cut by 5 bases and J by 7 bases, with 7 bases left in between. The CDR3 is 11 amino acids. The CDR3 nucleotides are TGTGCCAGCAGCACGACTCATACGCAGTATTTT. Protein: CASSTTHTQYF.

The CDR3 DNA follows: TGTGCCAGCAGTTTATCCGGCCTAGCGGGGGAGACCCAGTACTTC. Protein sequence: CASSLSGLAGETQYF. This chain links TRBV27 with TRBJ2-5, with 9 bases identical to TRBD2. CDR1 is MNHEY and CDR2 is SMNVEV in the germline V gene (reference sequence). The CDR3 has 15 amino acids. Germline trimming cut 0 bases from V and 5 bases from J; bases unmatched to any gene: 4.

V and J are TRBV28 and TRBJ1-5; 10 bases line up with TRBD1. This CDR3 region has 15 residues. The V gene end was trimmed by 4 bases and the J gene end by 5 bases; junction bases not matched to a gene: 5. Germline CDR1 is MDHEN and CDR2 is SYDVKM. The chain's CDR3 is CASSSKTGGYQPQHF. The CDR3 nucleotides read TGTGCCAGCAGTTCTAAGACAGGGGGCTATCAGCCCCAGCATTTT.